The sequence of this T cell receptor beta chain was determined in a study of early T cells in non-severe SARS-CoV-2 infection. Study details: The study sequenced bulk RNA from unsorted whole blood, with chains unpaired.

Turning to this clonotype: The antigen is not known.

The ends were cut back, 4 bases at V and 0 bases at J, with 7 bases in the middle. Germline CDR1 is WSHSY and CDR2 is SAAADI. There are 14 residues in the CDR3. Unique molecular identifiers tagged individual cDNA molecules. A single record per CDR3 protein comes from TCRdb applying MiXCR to the 5' RACE reads. The table records more than 65,000 distinct CDR3 sequences, around an eighth of them present only once. Study observations and caveats: CD4 and private specificities were missed by VDJdb matching, which favored anti-spike CD8 responses.

This chain uses TRBV10-2 with TRBJ1-5; no definite D call. This receptor was obtained from an adult who was a healthcare worker with PCR-confirmed SARS-CoV-2 infection or an uninfected control (not recorded which). Sequencing was performed on whole blood, taken at baseline. CDR3 sequence: CASSGEYSNQPQHF. The CDR3 coding sequence is TGCGCCAGCAGTGGGGAATATAGCAATCAGCCCCAGCATTTT.